Detailed here is one T cell receptor beta chain. These data are taken from a study of monozygotic twins with inflammatory bowel disease. TCRdb re-called the 5' RACE reads and catalogs CDR3 proteins one per entry, DNA excluded. The repertoire table contains 400,000 to 500,000 distinct CDR3 sequences. The CDR3 sequence is 14 residues long. Germline CDR1 reads MNHEY; CDR2 reads SMNVEV (reference sequence). This sequence was found in a human donor with ulcerative colitis or Crohn's disease, or a healthy co-twin of an affected twin (not recorded which). Sequencing input: blood. This chain links TRBV27 with TRBJ1-1; the TCRdb call, TRBD1, lacks DNA for checking. The CDR3 region is CASSFDKRGTEAFF.